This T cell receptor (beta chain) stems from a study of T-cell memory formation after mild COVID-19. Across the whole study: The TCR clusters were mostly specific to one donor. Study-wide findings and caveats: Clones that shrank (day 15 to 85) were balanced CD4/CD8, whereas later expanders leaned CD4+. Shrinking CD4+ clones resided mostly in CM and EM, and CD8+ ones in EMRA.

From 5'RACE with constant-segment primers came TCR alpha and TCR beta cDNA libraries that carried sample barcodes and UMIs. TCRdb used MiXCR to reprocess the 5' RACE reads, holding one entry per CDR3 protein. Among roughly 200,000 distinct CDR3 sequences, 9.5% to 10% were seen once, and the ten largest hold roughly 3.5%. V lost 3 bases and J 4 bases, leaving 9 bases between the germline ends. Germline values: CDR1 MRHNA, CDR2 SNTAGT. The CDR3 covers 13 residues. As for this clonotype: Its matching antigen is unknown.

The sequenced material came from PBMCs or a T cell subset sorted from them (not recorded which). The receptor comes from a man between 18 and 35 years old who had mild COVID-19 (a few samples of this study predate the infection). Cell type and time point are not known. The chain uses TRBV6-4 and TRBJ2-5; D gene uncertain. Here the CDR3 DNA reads TGTGCCAGCAGTGAGTCAGCTGGAGAGACCCAGTACTTC. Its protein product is CASSESAGETQYF.